Presented here are 22 T cell receptor beta chains from one specimen sequenced in a study of OX40 agonist ivuxolimab in advanced cancers. TCRdb keeps only in-frame clones here, not all; method: immunoSEQ multiplex PCR. The profile covers nearly 80,000 clones, with roughly 81% appearing a single time and around 25% taken by the ten largest. Sequences were derived from CD4+ or CD8+ T cells sorted from blood, sampled in a trial of the OX40 agonist ivuxolimab. These receptors were obtained from an adult with an advanced solid tumor such as melanoma, head and neck, liver or kidney cancer.

The chain combines TRBV6-6 with TRBJ2-1, with D uncertain. There are 12 residues in the CDR3. From germline, CDR1 is MNHNY and CDR2 SVGAGI (reference sequence). V was trimmed by 2 bases and J by 9 bases, leaving 8 bases between them. The CDR3 spells CASSYLSGEQFF. The DNA for the CDR3 is TGTGCCAGCAGTTACCTGTCGGGTGAGCAGTTCTTC.

The chain combines TRBV6-6 with TRBJ1-2, with 7 nucleotides matching TRBD1. Germline CDR1 reads MNHNY; CDR2 reads SVGAGI (reference sequence). The CDR3 is made up of 15 amino acids. The J segment lost 5 bases and the V segment lost 6 bases, leaving 12 bases of the junction unmatched. Here the CDR3 reads CASSNGGQYLYGYTF. CDR3 DNA: TGTGCCAGCAGCAATGGGGGACAGTATTTGTATGGCTACACCTTC.

This rearrangement joins TRBV9 to TRBJ1-2; TRBD1 matches at 9 bases. Germline V gene sequence: CDR1 SGDLS, CDR2 YYNGEE. The CDR3 consists of 14 residues. V trimming: 4 bases; J trimming: 4 bases; junction bases outside the gene matches: 5. The CDR3 is CASSLPGQGYGYTF. CDR3 coding DNA: TGTGCCAGCAGCCTCCCGGGACAGGGCTATGGCTACACCTTC.

This rearrangement joins TRBV7-9 to TRBJ1-2; 7 bases map to TRBD1. The germline gives CDR1 SEHNR, CDR2 FQNEAQ (reference sequence). V lost 5 bases, J lost 2 bases, and 8 bases stayed unmatched. CDR3 size: 15 residues. This chain's CDR3 is CASSDTGASNYGYTF. CDR3 DNA sequence: TGTGCCAGCAGCGACACAGGGGCTTCCAACTATGGCTACACCTTC.

This rearrangement joins TRBV7-2 to TRBJ2-5, with D possibly matching TRBD2 (6 bases). The CDR3 contains 15 residues. In germline, CDR1 is SGHTA, CDR2 FQGNSA. Deletions cut 0 bases from V and 2 bases from J, with 10 bases between. Written as DNA, the CDR3 is TGTGCCAGCAGCTTAGCGGCGGGGACTCAAGAGACCCAGTACTTC. Amino acid sequence: CASSLAAGTQETQYF. Full variable domain (rest looked up from reference TRBV7-2 and TRBJ2-5): GAGVSQSPSNKVTEKGKDVELRCDPISGHTALYWYRQSLGQGLEFLIYFQGNSAPDKSGLPSDRFSAERTGGSVSTLTIQRTQQEDSAVYLCASSLAAGTQETQYFGPGTRLLVL.

The chain recombines TRBV4-3 with TRBJ2-7; possibly TRBD2 for D (6 bases). CDR1 is LGHNA, CDR2 YSLEER, per germline. The germline V and J ends were trimmed by 2 bases and 6 bases, with 17 bases remaining between them. The length of the CDR3 is 15 residues. CDR3 DNA: TGCGCCAGCAGCCAACCTACCCGGAGGAGGGGCGAGCAGTACTTC. Translation gives CASSQPTRRRGEQYF.

V gene TRBV10-3 combines with J gene TRBJ1-1, with a tentative D call TRBD1 (6 bases). Germline lookup yields CDR1 ENHRY and CDR2 SYGVKD. V lost 0 bases and J 1 base, leaving 12 bases between the germline ends. The CDR3 consists of 16 residues. DNA for the CDR3: TGTGCCATCAGTGAGTCGGGGACAAATGCGAACACTGAAGCTTTCTTT. Encoded protein: CAISESGTNANTEAFF.

The rearrangement uses TRBV7-8 and TRBJ2-5; 9 bases line up with TRBD1. The CDR3 length is 16 residues. Germline CDR1 is SGHVS and CDR2 is FQNEAQ. V was clipped by 2 bases and J by 2 bases; unmatched bases: 6. As DNA, the CDR3 is TGTGCCAGCAGCTTACAGGCAGGGACAGGGCAAGAGACCCAGTACTTC. It codes for CASSLQAGTGQETQYF. Drawing the rest from reference TRBV7-8 and TRBJ2-5, the complete variable domain is GAGVSQSPRYKVAKRGQDVALRCDPISGHVSLFWYQQALGQGPEFLTYFQNEAQLDKSGLPSDRFFAERPEGSVSTLKIQRTQQEDSAVYLCASSLQAGTGQETQYFGPGTRLLVL.

This clone has only one observation. The V and J genes are TRBV7-9 and TRBJ1-6; the D gene is possibly TRBD1 (5 bases). Germline-derived CDR1 and CDR2 are SEHNR and FQNEAQ (reference sequence). The CDR3 consists of 19 residues. With 0 bases removed from V and 8 bases from J, the gap between germline ends came to 23 bases. In DNA form, the CDR3 reads TGTGCCAGCAGCTTAGCACGGGGGGTGGCGCAGAGCTGGGATTCACCCCTCCACTTT. This gives the protein CASSLARGVAQSWDSPLHF.

CDR3 residues: CASGLPVLGASTGELFF. Here the CDR3 DNA reads TGTGCTAGTGGTTTGCCCGTGTTAGGGGCCTCAACCGGGGAGCTGTTTTTT. The chain recombines TRBV12-5 with TRBJ2-2, with D maybe TRBD1 (5 bases). The germline CDR1 and CDR2 sequences are LGHNT and FRNRAP. CDR3 length: 17 residues. V was pared by 2 bases and J by 5 bases, with 18 bases between.

The chain carries TRBV5-6 and TRBJ2-1; no firm D call. V lost 1 base to trimming and J lost 4 bases, with 9 bases between them. The CDR3 has 14 amino acids. CDR1 and CDR2 from the germline V gene are SGHDT and YYEEEE. The CDR3 bases are TGTGCCAGCAGCTTGTACTCGCCGTACAATGAGCAGTTCTTC. The encoded protein is CASSLYSPYNEQFF.

In its sample, this clone was seen a few times. J is TRBJ1-2 and V is TRBV2; D remains ambiguous. This CDR3 comprises 14 residues. The V end lost 1 base, the J end lost 8 bases, and 14 bases lay between the germline ends. The germline gives CDR1 SNHLY, CDR2 FYNNEI. CDR3 amino acids: CASSEDGTLPGYTF. Written as DNA, the CDR3 is TGTGCCAGCAGTGAAGATGGCACGTTGCCGGGCTACACCTTC. Drawing the rest from reference TRBV2 and TRBJ1-2, the complete variable domain is EPEVTQTPSHQVTQMGQEVILRCVPISNHLYFYWYRQILGQKVEFLVSFYNNEISEKSEIFDDQFSVERPDGSNFTLKIRSTKLEDSAMYFCASSEDGTLPGYTFGSGTRLTVV.

The chain couples TRBV6-1 to TRBJ1-5, with D possibly TRBD1 on 6 matching bases. V lost 4 bases and J 5 bases, leaving 9 bases between the germline ends. The CDR3 is 13 residues long. Looked up from germline, CDR1 is MNHNS and CDR2 is SASEGT. This CDR3 is CASSGQGHQPQHF. The CDR3 region has the DNA TGTGCCAGCAGTGGGCAGGGGCATCAGCCCCAGCATTTT.

The genes are TRBV19 and TRBJ2-2; either TRBD1 or TRBD2 may supply D (5 bases each). The germline gives CDR1 LNHDA, CDR2 SQIVND (reference sequence). The CDR3 length is 14 residues. V gave up 10 bases and J gave up 2 bases, with 14 bases separating them. CDR3 nucleotides: TGTGCCACGGGGCCCCCAACAAACACCGGGGAGCTGTTTTTT. Translation gives CATGPPTNTGELFF.

The V and J genes are TRBV6-6 and TRBJ2-7; 8 bases agree with TRBD2. The CDR3 sequence is 13 residues long. Germline CDR1 reads MNHNY; CDR2 reads SVGAGI (reference sequence). V shed 5 bases, J shed 7 bases, and the junction held 7 bases outside the gene matches. The CDR3 DNA follows: TGTGCCAGCAGTATCGGGAGGGCCTGGGAGCAGTACTTC. The encoded protein is CASSIGRAWEQYF.

The count of this clone is one. The CDR3 loop reads CASSELKDSPNSYEQYF. CDR3 sequence (DNA): TGCGCCAGCAGTGAGCTCAAGGACAGCCCTAACTCCTACGAGCAGTACTTC. This rearrangement joins TRBV10-2 to TRBJ2-7, with a tentative D call TRBD1 (6 bases). This CDR3 contains 17 residues. V was trimmed by 2 bases and J by 0 bases, leaving 17 bases between them. CDR1 and CDR2 (germline): WSHSY, SAAADI.

The rearrangement joins TRBV6-5 to TRBJ2-5, with 13 bases identical to TRBD2. Trimming at V came to 6 bases and at J to 5 bases, leaving 0 bases not matched to a gene. This CDR3 has 13 amino acids. Germline CDR1 MNHEY, CDR2 SVGAGI. CDR3 residues: CASRLAGGETQYF. Here the CDR3 DNA reads TGTGCCAGCAGACTAGCGGGAGGGGAGACCCAGTACTTC.

The rearrangement uses TRBV18 and TRBJ2-1; D possibly corresponds to TRBD1 (5 bases). Per the germline V gene, CDR1 is KGHSH and CDR2 is LQKENI. Trimming removed 3 bases from V and 6 bases from J, with 12 bases in between. The CDR3 is made up of 14 amino acids. The CDR3 sequence: CASSPGPQGNEQFF. The CDR3 DNA follows: TGTGCCAGCTCACCTGGACCTCAGGGCAATGAGCAGTTCTTC.

The chain has TRBV6-5 and TRBJ1-2, with TRBD1 matching over 8 bases. CDR1 and CDR2 from the germline V gene are MNHEY and SVGAGI. CDR3 length equals 15 residues. Unmatched junction bases numbered 6, after V lost 4 bases and J lost 2 bases. The CDR3 sequence is CASSSRQGTNYGYTF. In DNA, the CDR3 is TGTGCCAGCAGTTCCCGACAGGGGACAAACTATGGCTACACCTTC.

The rearrangement uses TRBV10-1 and TRBJ1-1; 9 nucleotides align to TRBD1. The CDR3 sequence is 15 residues long. CDR1 WNHNN and CDR2 SYGVQD come from the germline V gene (reference sequence). Trimming cost V 8 bases and J 4 bases; bases outside gene matches: 11. The CDR3, as DNA: TGCGCCAGCGGTTTGAACAGGGGGCGCGGCACTGAAGCTTTCTTT. This codes for CASGLNRGRGTEAFF.

The chain has TRBV5-1 and TRBJ1-4, with TRBD1 as a possible D gene (5 bases). CDR1 SGHRS and CDR2 YFSETQ come from the germline V gene. This CDR3 contains 15 residues. The V gene lost 4 bases and the J gene lost 8 bases, with 18 bases spanning the gap. The DNA for the CDR3 is TGCGCCAGCAGCAGGGAGGCGGGGGAAATCGAAAAACTGTTTTTT. Translating it yields CASSREAGEIEKLFF.

The rearrangement joins TRBV7-2 to TRBJ1-1; 7 nucleotides line up with TRBD1. J was trimmed by 7 bases and V by 0 bases; bases with no gene match: 5. Germline values: CDR1 SGHTA, CDR2 FQGNSA. The CDR3 runs to 14 residues. The CDR3 sequence: CASSLATGQYEAFF. DNA of the CDR3: TGTGCCAGCAGCTTAGCGACAGGGCAATATGAAGCTTTCTTT.